One sample yielded the 30 T cell receptor beta chains listed below, sequenced in a study of low-dose radiotherapy and immunotherapy resistance in tumors. First-strand cDNA used TRAV- and TRBV-specific primers, covering alpha and beta chains. TCRs underwent about 22 PCR cycles of amplification with a constant-region primer and V-primer adapter. TCRdb passed the reads through MiXCR, listing each CDR3 protein once. The sample lists over 7,500 distinct CDR3 sequences, roughly three quarters occurring once. These receptors were obtained from a human donor with advanced metastatic prostate, ovarian, gallbladder or colorectal cancer (not recorded which). This table probably holds off-target reads from a library built for another chain.

The chain carries TRBV4-1 and TRBJ2-7; 7 nucleotides match TRBD2. The V segment lost 4 bases and the J segment 3 bases; nucleotides outside the gene matches: 0. The CDR3 totals 12 residues. Per germline, CDR1 MGHRA and CDR2 YSYEKL. The CDR3 region is CASSPGGYEQYF. Written as DNA, the CDR3 is TGCGCCAGCAGCCCGGGGGGCTACGAGCAGTACTTC.

This clonotype was recorded a few times. The V call is TRBV3-1, the J call TRBJ2-1, with D possibly matching TRBD1 (6 bases). CDR3 length: 13 residues. Germline CDR1 is LGHDT and CDR2 is YNNKEL (reference sequence). Deletions cut 2 bases from V and 6 bases from J, with 8 bases between. The CDR3 is CASSQKGVNEQFF. CDR3 DNA sequence: TGTGCCAGCAGCCAAAAGGGGGTCAATGAGCAGTTCTTC.

This chain uses TRBV10-3 with TRBJ2-1; TRBD1 agrees at 7 bases. V lost 3 bases and J lost 8; bases outside the gene matches: 10. The CDR3 sequence is 15 residues long. The V gene's germline CDR1 is ENHRY and CDR2 SYGVKD. The CDR3 DNA follows: TGTGCCATCAGTGAAAAACAGGGGTTAAGGGATGAGCAGTTCTTC. Its protein product is CAISEKQGLRDEQFF.

This clonotype was seen a single time. This chain joins TRBV26 and TRBJ1-1; whether TRBD1, the table's D call, matches the DNA was not checked. TRBV26 is marked as a pseudogene. The CDR3 consists of 15 residues. This chain's CDR3 is CASPPRTGRLTEAFF. In nucleotides, the CDR3 is TGTGCCAGCCCTCCTCGGACAGGGCGTTTAACTGAAGCTTTCTTT.

This chain joins TRBV27 and TRBJ2-1, with D maybe TRBD2 (5 bases). Trimming removed 8 bases from V and 4 bases from J, with 9 bases in between. The germline gives CDR1 MNHEY, CDR2 SMNVEV (reference sequence). This CDR3 comprises 12 residues. The CDR3 coding sequence is TGTGCCAGCGTCACGGGATACAATGAGCAGTTCTTC. Protein product: CASVTGYNEQFF.

The V call is TRBV23-1, the J call TRBJ2-2; maybe TRBD1 (5 bases). TRBV23-1 has ORF status, its function being uncertain. The length of the CDR3 is 15 residues. V dropped 8 bases and J dropped 1 base, with 14 bases sitting between them. The DNA for the CDR3 is TGCGCCAGCTGCAACCAAACAGGGAACACCGGGGAGCTGTTTTTT. Translating gives CASCNQTGNTGELFF.

This clonotype was observed a few times. The V gene is TRBV7-9, the J gene TRBJ2-2; 7 bases are a match to TRBD1. Germline CDR1 is SEHNR and CDR2 is FQNEAQ (reference sequence). This CDR3 region has 14 residues. After removal of 2 bases from V and 6 bases from J, the junction contained 3 bases not matched to a gene. The DNA for the CDR3 is TGTGCCAGCAGCTTAAGGACAGGTTCCGGGGAGCTGTTTTTT. Its translation: CASSLRTGSGELFF.

The rearrangement links TRBV9 to TRBJ2-2; 10 positions agree with TRBD2. The V gene end was trimmed by 3 bases and the J gene end by 6 bases; junction bases not matched to a gene: 8. Germline lookup yields CDR1 SGDLS and CDR2 YYNGEE. CDR3 length equals 16 residues. CDR3 residues: CASSAPLAGSAGELFF. The CDR3 DNA follows: TGTGCCAGCAGCGCGCCACTAGCGGGATCTGCCGGGGAGCTGTTTTTT.

A few counts support this clonotype. This chain joins TRBV6-1 and TRBJ2-2; the D is unclear. The CDR3 has 15 residues. Germline-derived CDR1 and CDR2 are MNHNS and SASEGT. Trimming pared 2 bases from V and 5 bases from J, leaving 12 bases between. CDR3 DNA: TGTGCCAGCAGTGAAACAAATGTTCCGACCGGGGAGCTGTTTTTT. It codes for CASSETNVPTGELFF.

This chain joins TRBV2 and TRBJ2-1; 8 nucleotides line up with TRBD2. V was clipped by 7 bases and J by 6 bases; unmatched bases: 5. CDR1 and CDR2 (germline): SNHLY, FYNNEI. This CDR3 has 13 amino acids. The CDR3 nucleotides are TGTGCCAGCAACTCCGGGGGGGCCAATGAGCAGTTCTTC. Amino acids: CASNSGGANEQFF.

The chain is built from TRBV3-1 and TRBJ1-2; D is undetermined. V was clipped by 2 bases and J by 8 bases, with 18 bases between them. Per germline, CDR1 LGHDT and CDR2 YNNKEL (reference sequence). The CDR3 contains 15 residues. This CDR3 is CASSQRGGPARGYTF. The DNA for the CDR3 is TGTGCCAGCAGCCAACGCGGAGGACCGGCTCGGGGCTACACCTTC.

CDR3 in amino acids: CASSGSGTTNEKLFF. CDR3 nucleotides: TGTGCCAGCAGTGGCTCAGGAACAACTAATGAAAAACTGTTTTTT. The genes are TRBV6-1 and TRBJ1-4; D is undetermined. Germline V gene sequence: CDR1 MNHNS, CDR2 SASEGT. Between the trimmed V and J ends, which lost 4 bases and 0 bases, there was a span of 9 bases. The CDR3 is 15 residues long.

The chain links TRBV3-1 to TRBJ2-1, with 8 bases aligning to TRBD2. The CDR3 totals 16 residues. The germline gives CDR1 LGHDT, CDR2 YNNKEL (reference sequence). V trimming: 3 bases; J trimming: 2 bases; junction bases outside the gene matches: 6. CDR3 coding DNA: TGTGCCAGCAGCCACCGGTCGGGGGGGCCCTACAATGAGCAGTTCTTC. Encoded protein: CASSHRSGGPYNEQFF.

The gene calls are TRBV28 and TRBJ2-3; TRBD2 agrees at 13 bases. The germline gives CDR1 MDHEN, CDR2 SYDVKM. CDR3 length: 19 amino acids. The V segment lost 7 bases and the J segment 4 bases; nucleotides outside the gene matches: 17. CDR3 sequence (DNA): TGTGCCAGCACCTTAATCGGACTAGCGGGAGTAAGAAACGCAGATACGCAGTATTTT. Encoded protein: CASTLIGLAGVRNADTQYF.

The J gene is TRBJ2-3, the V gene TRBV5-1, with TRBD2 matching 11 bases. This CDR3 is built from 17 residues. Trimming cost V 2 bases and J 4 bases; bases outside gene matches: 9. Germline loops: CDR1 SGHRS, CDR2 YFSETQ. The CDR3 region is CASSLTLSGRGPDTQYF. The CDR3 nucleotides read TGCGCCAGCAGCTTAACGCTTAGCGGGAGGGGGCCAGATACGCAGTATTTT.

The genes are TRBV20-1 and TRBJ2-1; 11 bases fit TRBD2. Germline V gives CDR1 DFQATT, CDR2 SNEGSKA (reference sequence). The ends lost 1 base at V and 4 bases at J; junction bases unmatched: 3. This CDR3 is 15 amino acids long. The CDR3 bases are TGCAGTGCTAGAGTGTTAGCGGGAGGGTACAATGAGCAGTTCTTC. It encodes CSARVLAGGYNEQFF.

The genes are TRBV2 and TRBJ2-1, with D tentatively TRBD2 (7 bases). The germline V gene has CDR1 SNHLY and CDR2 FYNNEI. V was pared by 6 bases and J by 2 bases, with 17 bases between. The CDR3 runs 16 residues. The CDR3, as DNA: TGTGCCAGCAGCCCCAGGGGCGGGGGAGCCTACAATGAGCAGTTCTTC. Protein: CASSPRGGGAYNEQFF.

The chain recombines TRBV11-2 with TRBJ2-3; D uncertain. V lost 5 bases and J lost 4, with 16 bases in between. This CDR3 comprises 15 residues. Per germline, CDR1 SGHAT and CDR2 FQNNGV. In nucleotides, the CDR3 is TGTGCCAGCAGCCAAGAACGTTTTGCCGCAGATACGCAGTATTTT. Translation: CASSQERFAADTQYF.

This rearrangement joins TRBV11-2 to TRBJ2-3; D not certain. Trimming cost V 1 base and J 3 bases, with 11 bases left between them. The CDR3 covers 15 residues. The V gene's germline CDR1 is SGHAT and CDR2 FQNNGV. The CDR3, as DNA: TGTGCCAGCAGCTTAGGGCTCGGAACGACAGATACGCAGTATTTT. Protein sequence: CASSLGLGTTDTQYF.

The table lists this clonotype with a few counts. This chain links TRBV28 with TRBJ2-7; 7 nucleotides match TRBD2. V trimming: 6 bases; J trimming: 1 base; junction bases outside the gene matches: 6. The CDR3 has 14 residues. Per the germline V gene, CDR1 is MDHEN and CDR2 is SYDVKM. The CDR3 coding sequence is TGTGCCAGCAGGCAGCGGGGCAGTTCCTACGAGCAGTACTTC. This sequence encodes CASRQRGSSYEQYF. Complete variable domain (other parts from reference TRBV28 and TRBJ2-7): DVKVTQSSRYLVKRTGEKVFLECVQDMDHENMFWYRQDPGLGLRLIYFSYDVKMKEKGDIPEGYSVSREKKERFSLILESASTNQTSMYLCASRQRGSSYEQYFGPGTRLTVT.

The V call is TRBV6-2 or TRBV6-3, the J call TRBJ2-7, with 8 nucleotides matching TRBD1. Germline trimming cut 2 bases from V and 2 bases from J; bases unmatched to any gene: 8. This CDR3 has 16 residues. Germline loops: CDR1 MNHEY, CDR2 SVGEGT. CDR3 nucleotides: TGTGCCAGCAGTTACCTTCGGACAGGGTCCCCCTACGAGCAGTACTTC. Residues: CASSYLRTGSPYEQYF.

CDR3 region: CASSPNRVPYEQYF. For the CDR3, the DNA is TGTGCCAGCAGTCCTAACAGGGTGCCCTACGAGCAGTACTTC. The chain is built from TRBV12-3 or TRBV12-4 and TRBJ2-7, with D perhaps matching TRBD1 (6 bases). Trimming left V 5 bases short and J 2 bases short, with 13 bases between. The length of the CDR3 is 14 residues.

The CDR3 DNA reads TGTGCCATCCGTAAGGCCTACGAGCAGTACTTC. It encodes CAIRKAYEQYF. The V call is TRBV6-2 or TRBV6-3, the J call TRBJ2-7, with unresolved D. The ends were cut back, 10 bases at V and 2 bases at J, with 9 bases in the middle. The germline gives CDR1 MNHEY, CDR2 SVGEGT. CDR3 size: 11 residues.

This clonotype occurred a few times. The chain joins TRBV7-2 to TRBJ2-5, with 7 nucleotides matching TRBD2. Trimming cost V 5 bases and J 5 bases; bases outside gene matches: 11. Germline V gives CDR1 SGHTA, CDR2 FQGNSA. The CDR3 contains 15 residues. CDR3 DNA sequence: TGTGCCAGCAGCGCGGGCGGGAGAGAGGGGGAGACCCAGTACTTC. Protein sequence: CASSAGGREGETQYF.

The chain has TRBV2 and TRBJ1-1; D might be TRBD1 (5 bases). The CDR3 is 13 amino acids. The V and J ends lost 7 bases and 6 bases respectively, with 15 bases between them. Germline values: CDR1 SNHLY, CDR2 FYNNEI. The CDR3 DNA follows: TGTGCCAGCAAGGTTCAAAGGGGCCCTGAAGCTTTCTTT. This gives the protein CASKVQRGPEAFF.

This clonotype has more than one count but fewer than ten. The rearrangement links TRBV19 to TRBJ2-3, with 9 bases fitting TRBD2. There are 14 residues in the CDR3. Germline CDR1 reads LNHDA; CDR2 reads SQIVND (reference sequence). Losses at the gene ends were 4 bases for V and 1 base for J; bases not matched to a gene: 0. CDR3 nucleotide sequence: TGTGCCAGTAGTACTAGCGGGGGCACAGATACGCAGTATTTT. Protein product: CASSTSGGTDTQYF.

This sequence joins TRBV5-1 and TRBJ1-1; 7 positions match TRBD1. With 5 bases clipped from V and 0 bases from J, the junction kept 10 bases outside the gene matches. The CDR3 covers 16 residues. Germline V lookup: CDR1 SGHRS, CDR2 YFSETQ. The CDR3 DNA sequence: TGCGCCAGCAGACCGACAGGGAAAGTTATGAACACTGAAGCTTTCTTT. Translation: CASRPTGKVMNTEAFF.

This sequence joins TRBV27 and TRBJ1-3; possible D gene TRBD1, 6 bases. Per the germline V gene, CDR1 is MNHEY and CDR2 is SMNVEV (reference sequence). The CDR3 contains 16 residues. Trimming took 3 bases from V and 4 from J, leaving 16 bases between them. DNA for the CDR3: TGTGCCAGCAGTTTGACTCCGGGGACATCGGGAAACACCATATATTTT. Amino acids: CASSLTPGTSGNTIYF.

This clonotype was seen only a few times. The chain joins TRBV27 to TRBJ2-5; 10 nucleotides match TRBD1. This CDR3 contains 15 residues. CDR1 and CDR2 (germline): MNHEY, SMNVEV (reference sequence). Trimming cost V 5 bases and J 5 bases; bases outside gene matches: 8. CDR3 DNA sequence: TGTGCCAGCAGTCGGCCGACAGGGGGCTGGGAGACCCAGTACTTC. Its protein product is CASSRPTGGWETQYF.

This clonotype was counted between two and nine times. V usage is TRBV20-1 and J usage is TRBJ2-1, with D perhaps assigned TRBD1 or TRBD2 (5 bases each). Trimming stripped 0 bases from V and 8 bases from J, with 17 bases between. This CDR3 spans 15 amino acids. Looked up from germline, CDR1 is DFQATT and CDR2 is SNEGSKA (reference sequence). The DNA for the CDR3 is TGCAGTGCTAGAGACCCCGGGACCCCGAAGGATGAGCAGTTCTTC. It codes for CSARDPGTPKDEQFF.